This T cell receptor (beta chain) emerged from a study of blood T cell repertoires in COVID-19. Background on the study: The United States, Italy and Spain supplied acute and convalescent COVID-19 samples.

Original methodology: Amplification of reference gene primers provided the estimated nucleated cell counts. Assay used: immunoSEQ multiplex PCR; TCRdb lists only in-frame clones, some missing. The V and J calls and clone size are taken from that table; D and trimming were inferred from the DNA. The repertoire holds roughly 76,000 clones, with about 80% as singletons. V lost 5 bases, J lost 7 bases, and 2 bases stayed unmatched. The CDR3 is 13 residues long. The gene calls are TRBV23-1 and TRBJ1-6; 7 bases are shared with TRBD1. TRBV23-1 is an ORF for which the function is uncertain. This sequence originates from a human donor in a cohort sampled during active COVID-19. The sample was peripheral blood. The CDR3 bases are TGCGCCAGCAGTAGGGGGCAGAATTCACCCCTCCACTTT. It codes for CASSRGQNSPLHF.